This T cell receptor (beta chain) comes out of a study of OX40 agonist ivuxolimab in advanced cancers. Findings and limits, study-wide: Among the nonresponders, some also had low normalized T-cell clonal expansion.

Trimming removed 8 bases from V and 2 bases from J, with 16 bases in between. The germline gives CDR1 LNHDA, CDR2 SQIVND (reference sequence). The CDR3 length is 14 residues. Some clones are missing from TCRdb's copy, which holds only in-frame ones; the method was immunoSEQ multiplex PCR. In the table there are 85,000 to 120,000 clones, 90% of which are singletons. Note on this clone: Its antigen remains unknown.

Sample: CD4+ or CD8+ T cells sorted from blood, taken in a trial of the OX40 agonist ivuxolimab. This chain links TRBV19 with TRBJ2-7; D is perhaps TRBD2 (5 bases). The clonotype comes from an adult with an advanced solid tumor such as melanoma, head and neck, liver or kidney cancer. This chain's CDR3 is CASQRGLGTYEQYF. The CDR3 DNA sequence: TGTGCCAGTCAACGGGGTCTGGGGACCTACGAGCAGTACTTC.